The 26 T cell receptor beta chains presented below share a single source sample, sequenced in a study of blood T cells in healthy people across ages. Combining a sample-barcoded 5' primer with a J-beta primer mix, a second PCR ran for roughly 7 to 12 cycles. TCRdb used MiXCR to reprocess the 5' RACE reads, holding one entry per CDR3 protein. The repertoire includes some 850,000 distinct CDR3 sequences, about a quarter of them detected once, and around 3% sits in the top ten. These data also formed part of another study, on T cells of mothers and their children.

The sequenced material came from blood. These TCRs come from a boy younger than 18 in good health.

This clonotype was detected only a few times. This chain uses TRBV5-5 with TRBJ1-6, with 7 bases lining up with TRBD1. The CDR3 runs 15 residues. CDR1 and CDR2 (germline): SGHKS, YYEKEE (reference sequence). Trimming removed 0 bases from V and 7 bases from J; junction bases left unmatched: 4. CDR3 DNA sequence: TGTGCCAGCAGCTTGGGGGCAGGGGGGAATTCACCCCTCCACTTT. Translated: CASSLGAGGNSPLHF.

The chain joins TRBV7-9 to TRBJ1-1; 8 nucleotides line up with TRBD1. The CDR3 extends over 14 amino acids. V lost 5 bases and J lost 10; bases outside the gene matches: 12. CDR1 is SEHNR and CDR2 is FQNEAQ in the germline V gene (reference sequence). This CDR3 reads CASSNRDRFSVAFF. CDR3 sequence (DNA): TGTGCCAGCAGCAACCGGGACAGGTTTTCTGTAGCTTTCTTT.

CDR3 residues: CSASDRGNYGYTF. The CDR3 DNA reads TGCAGTGCTAGTGACAGGGGAAACTATGGCTACACCTTC. The V call is TRBV20-1, the J call TRBJ1-2; 8 positions agree with TRBD1. The CDR3 is 13 residues long. Per the germline V gene, CDR1 is DFQATT and CDR2 is SNEGSKA (reference sequence). V gave up 3 bases and J gave up 2 bases; unmatched junction bases: 2.

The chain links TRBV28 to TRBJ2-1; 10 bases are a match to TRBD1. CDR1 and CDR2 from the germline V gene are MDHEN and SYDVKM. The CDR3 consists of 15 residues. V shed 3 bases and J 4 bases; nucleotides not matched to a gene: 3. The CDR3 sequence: CASSFWGQGYNEQFF. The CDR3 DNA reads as TGTGCCAGCAGTTTTTGGGGACAGGGGTACAATGAGCAGTTCTTC.

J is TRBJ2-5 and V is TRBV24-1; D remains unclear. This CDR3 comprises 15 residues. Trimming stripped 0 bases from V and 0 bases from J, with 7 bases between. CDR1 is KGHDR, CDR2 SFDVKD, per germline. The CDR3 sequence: CATSDLSGYQETQYF. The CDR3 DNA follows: TGTGCCACCAGTGATTTGTCCGGGTACCAAGAGACCCAGTACTTC.

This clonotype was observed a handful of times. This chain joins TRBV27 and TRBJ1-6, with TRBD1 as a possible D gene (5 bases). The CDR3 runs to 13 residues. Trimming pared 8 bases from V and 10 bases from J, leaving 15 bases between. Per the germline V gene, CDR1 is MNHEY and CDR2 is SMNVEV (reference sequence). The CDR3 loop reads CASAVGGESPLHF. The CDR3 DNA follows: TGTGCCAGCGCCGTGGGGGGGGAATCACCCCTCCACTTT.

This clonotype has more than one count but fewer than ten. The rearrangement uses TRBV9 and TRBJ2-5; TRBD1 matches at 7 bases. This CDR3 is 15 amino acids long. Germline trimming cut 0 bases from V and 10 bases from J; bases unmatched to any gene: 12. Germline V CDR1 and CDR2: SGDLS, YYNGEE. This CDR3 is CASSVGDSHEGGQYF. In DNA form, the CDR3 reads TGTGCCAGCAGCGTAGGGGACAGCCACGAGGGTGGCCAGTACTTC.

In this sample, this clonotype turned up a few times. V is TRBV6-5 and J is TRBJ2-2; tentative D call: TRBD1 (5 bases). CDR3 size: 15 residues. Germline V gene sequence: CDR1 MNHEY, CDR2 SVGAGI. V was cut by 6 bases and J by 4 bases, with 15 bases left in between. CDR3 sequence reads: CASSALTGGTGELFF. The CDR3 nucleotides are TGTGCCAGCAGCGCCTTAACAGGTGGCACCGGGGAGCTGTTTTTT.

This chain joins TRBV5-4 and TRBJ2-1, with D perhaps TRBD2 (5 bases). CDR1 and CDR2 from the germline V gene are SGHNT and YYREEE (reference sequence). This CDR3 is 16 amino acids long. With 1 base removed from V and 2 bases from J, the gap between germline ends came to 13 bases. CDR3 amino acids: CASSLPAPGTYNEQFF. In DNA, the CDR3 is TGTGCCAGCAGCTTGCCGGCCCCCGGGACCTACAATGAGCAGTTCTTC.

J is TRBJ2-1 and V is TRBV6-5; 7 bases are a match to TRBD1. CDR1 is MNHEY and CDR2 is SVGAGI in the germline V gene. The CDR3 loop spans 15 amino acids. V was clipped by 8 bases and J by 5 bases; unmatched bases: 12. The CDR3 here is CASYRTGGPNNEQFF. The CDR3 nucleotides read TGTGCCAGCTATCGGACAGGCGGACCGAACAATGAGCAGTTCTTC.

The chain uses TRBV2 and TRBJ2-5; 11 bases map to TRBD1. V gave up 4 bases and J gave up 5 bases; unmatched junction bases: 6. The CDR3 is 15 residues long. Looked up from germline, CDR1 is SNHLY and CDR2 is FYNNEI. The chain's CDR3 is CASSADRGREETQYF. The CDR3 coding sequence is TGTGCCAGCAGTGCGGACAGGGGGCGAGAGGAGACCCAGTACTTC. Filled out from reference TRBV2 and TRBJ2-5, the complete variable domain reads EPEVTQTPSHQVTQMGQEVILRCVPISNHLYFYWYRQILGQKVEFLVSFYNNEISEKSEIFDDQFSVERPDGSNFTLKIRSTKLEDSAMYFCASSADRGREETQYFGPGTRLLVL.

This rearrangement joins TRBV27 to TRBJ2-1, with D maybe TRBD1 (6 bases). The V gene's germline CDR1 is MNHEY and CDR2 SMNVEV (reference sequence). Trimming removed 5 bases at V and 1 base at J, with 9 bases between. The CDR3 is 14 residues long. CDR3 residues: CASSAQGSYNEQFF. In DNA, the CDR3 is TGTGCCAGCAGTGCACAGGGTTCCTACAATGAGCAGTTCTTC.

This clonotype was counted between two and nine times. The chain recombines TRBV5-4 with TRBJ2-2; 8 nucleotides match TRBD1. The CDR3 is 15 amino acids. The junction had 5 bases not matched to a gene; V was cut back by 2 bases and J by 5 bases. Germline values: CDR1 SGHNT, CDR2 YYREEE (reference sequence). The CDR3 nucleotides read TGTGCCAGCAGCTTCCGGACAGGGTCGACCGGGGAGCTGTTTTTT. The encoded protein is CASSFRTGSTGELFF.

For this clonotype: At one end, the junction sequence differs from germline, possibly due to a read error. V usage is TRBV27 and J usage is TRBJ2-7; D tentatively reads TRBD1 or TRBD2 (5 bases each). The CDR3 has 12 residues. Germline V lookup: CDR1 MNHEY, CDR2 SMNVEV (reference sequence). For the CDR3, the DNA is TGTGCCAGCAGTCCCCGGGGCCAGGAGCGGTACTTC. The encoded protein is CASSPRGQERYF.

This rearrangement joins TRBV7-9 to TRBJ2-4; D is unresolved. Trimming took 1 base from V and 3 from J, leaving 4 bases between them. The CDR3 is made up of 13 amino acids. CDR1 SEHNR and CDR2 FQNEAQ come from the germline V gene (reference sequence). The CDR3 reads CASSLEGKNIQYF. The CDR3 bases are TGTGCCAGCAGCTTAGAGGGCAAAAACATTCAGTACTTC. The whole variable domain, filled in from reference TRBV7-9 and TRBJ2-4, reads DTGVSQNPRHKITKRGQNVTFRCDPISEHNRLYWYRQTLGQGPEFLTYFQNEAQLEKSRLLSDRFSAERPKGSFSTLEIQRTEQGDSAMYLCASSLEGKNIQYFGAGTRLSVL.

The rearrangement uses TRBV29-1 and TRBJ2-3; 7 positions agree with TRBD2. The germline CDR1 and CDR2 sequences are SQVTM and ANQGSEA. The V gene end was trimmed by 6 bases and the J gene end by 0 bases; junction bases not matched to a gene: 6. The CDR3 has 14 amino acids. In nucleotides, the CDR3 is TGCAGCGTCCGCGGGGGACCTAGCACAGATACGCAGTATTTT. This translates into CSVRGGPSTDTQYF.

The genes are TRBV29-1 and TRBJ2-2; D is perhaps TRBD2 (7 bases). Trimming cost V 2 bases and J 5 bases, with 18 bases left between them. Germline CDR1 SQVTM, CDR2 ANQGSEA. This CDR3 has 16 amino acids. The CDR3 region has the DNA TGCAGCGTTGAAAGAGGTTCTAGGGGGGGGACCGGGGAGCTGTTTTTT. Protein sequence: CSVERGSRGGTGELFF.

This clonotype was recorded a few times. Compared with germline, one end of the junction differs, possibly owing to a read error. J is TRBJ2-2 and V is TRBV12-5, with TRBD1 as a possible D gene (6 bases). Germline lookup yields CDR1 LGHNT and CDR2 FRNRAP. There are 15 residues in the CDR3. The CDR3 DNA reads TGTGCTAGTGGTTTGGCTTATCTCAGAGCAGGGGAGCCGTTTTTT. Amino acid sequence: CASGLAYLRAGEPFF.

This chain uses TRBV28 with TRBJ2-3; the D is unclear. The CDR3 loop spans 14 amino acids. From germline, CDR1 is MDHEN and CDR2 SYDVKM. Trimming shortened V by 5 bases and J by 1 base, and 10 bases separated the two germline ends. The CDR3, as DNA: TGTGCCAGCAGTCCCCCAAGGGGCACAGATACGCAGTATTTT. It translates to CASSPPRGTDTQYF.

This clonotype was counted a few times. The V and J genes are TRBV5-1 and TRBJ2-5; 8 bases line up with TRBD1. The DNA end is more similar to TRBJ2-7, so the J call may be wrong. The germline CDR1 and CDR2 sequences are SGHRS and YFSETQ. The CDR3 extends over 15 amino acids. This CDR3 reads CASSLTTGESYEQYF. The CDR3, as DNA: TGCGCCAGCAGCTTAACGACAGGGGAGTCCTACGAGCAGTACTTC.

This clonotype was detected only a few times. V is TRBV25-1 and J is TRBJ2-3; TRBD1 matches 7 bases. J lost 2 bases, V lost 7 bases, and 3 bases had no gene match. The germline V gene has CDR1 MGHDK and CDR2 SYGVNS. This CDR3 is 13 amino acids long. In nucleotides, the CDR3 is TGTGCCAGCAACCAGGGGGTCACAGATACGCAGTATTTT. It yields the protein CASNQGVTDTQYF.

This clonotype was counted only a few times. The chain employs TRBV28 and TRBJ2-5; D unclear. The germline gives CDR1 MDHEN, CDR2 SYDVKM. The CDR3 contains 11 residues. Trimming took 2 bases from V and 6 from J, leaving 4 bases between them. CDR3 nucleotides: TGTGCCAGCAGTTTACGGAAGACCCAGTACTTC. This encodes CASSLRKTQYF.

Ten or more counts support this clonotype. CDR3 sequence: CASSLVRLAVYNEQFF. In nucleotides, the CDR3 is TGTGCCAGCAGCTTAGTTCGACTAGCCGTGTACAATGAGCAGTTCTTC. The chain couples TRBV7-2 to TRBJ2-1; 7 nucleotides line up with TRBD2. V lost 1 base to trimming and J lost 4 bases; unmatched junction nucleotides: 7. The CDR3 loop spans 16 amino acids. The V gene's germline CDR1 is SGHTA and CDR2 FQGNSA.

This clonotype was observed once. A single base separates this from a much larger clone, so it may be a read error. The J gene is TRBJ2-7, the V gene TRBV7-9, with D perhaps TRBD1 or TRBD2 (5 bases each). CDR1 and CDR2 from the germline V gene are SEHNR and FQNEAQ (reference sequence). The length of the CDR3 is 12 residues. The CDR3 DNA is TGTGCCAGCAGCTTTTTGGGGGACGAGCAGTGCTTC. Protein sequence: CASSFLGDEQCF.

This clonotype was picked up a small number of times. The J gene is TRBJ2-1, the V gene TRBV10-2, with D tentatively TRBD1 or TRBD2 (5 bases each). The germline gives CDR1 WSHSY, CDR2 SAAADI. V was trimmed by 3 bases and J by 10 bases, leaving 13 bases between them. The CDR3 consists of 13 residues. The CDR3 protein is CASSEGTALEQFF. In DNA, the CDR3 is TGCGCCAGCAGTGAAGGGACCGCCTTAGAGCAGTTCTTC.

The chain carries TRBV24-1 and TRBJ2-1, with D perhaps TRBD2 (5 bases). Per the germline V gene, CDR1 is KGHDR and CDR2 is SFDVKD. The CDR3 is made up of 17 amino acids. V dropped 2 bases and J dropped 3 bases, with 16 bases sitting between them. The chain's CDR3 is CATSDSRLGEHYNEQFF. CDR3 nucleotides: TGTGCCACCAGTGATTCCCGCTTGGGAGAACACTACAATGAGCAGTTCTTC.